The source of this T cell receptor beta chain is a study of blood T cell repertoires in COVID-19. Study information: Some COVID-19 samples were acute and others convalescent; all came from the United States, Italy and Spain. Sources were T cells, B-cell-depleted T cells, or PBMCs; the material itself was cDNA or gDNA.

With 6 bases removed from V and 0 bases from J, the gap between germline ends came to 12 bases. The CDR3 runs 14 residues. Germline V gives CDR1 MNHEY, CDR2 SVGAGI. Authors' data handling: Estimation of nucleated cell counts was performed using reference gene primer amplification. TCRdb keeps only in-frame clones here, not all; method: immunoSEQ multiplex PCR. V and J calls and clone size are those listed in that table; D and trimming were worked out from the DNA. The profile covers almost 100,000 clones, with about 89% appearing a single time and around 10% taken by the ten largest. The V call is TRBV6-5, the J call TRBJ2-7, with D possibly TRBD2 on 5 matching bases. Sequencing was carried out using peripheral blood. The clonotype originates from a man between 50 and 59 years old with acute or convalescent COVID-19. In DNA form, the CDR3 reads TGTGCCAGCAGCCGAGGGTCTCTCTCCTACGAGCAGTACTTC. Translation: CASSRGSLSYEQYF.